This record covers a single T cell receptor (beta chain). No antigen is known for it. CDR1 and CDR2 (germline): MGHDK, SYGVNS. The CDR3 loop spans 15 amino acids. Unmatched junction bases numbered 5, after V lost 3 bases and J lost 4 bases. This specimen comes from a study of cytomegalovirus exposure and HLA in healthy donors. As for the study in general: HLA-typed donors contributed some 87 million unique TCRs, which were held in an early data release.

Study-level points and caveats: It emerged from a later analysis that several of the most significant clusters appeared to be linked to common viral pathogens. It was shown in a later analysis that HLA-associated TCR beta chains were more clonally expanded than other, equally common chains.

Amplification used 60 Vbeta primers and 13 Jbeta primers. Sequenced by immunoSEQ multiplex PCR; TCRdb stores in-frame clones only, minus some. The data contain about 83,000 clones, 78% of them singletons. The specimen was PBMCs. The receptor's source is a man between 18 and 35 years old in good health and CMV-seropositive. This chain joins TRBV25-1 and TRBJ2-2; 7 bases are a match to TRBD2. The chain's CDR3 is CASSDIGRATGELFF. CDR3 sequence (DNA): TGTGCCAGCAGTGACATTGGGAGGGCCACCGGGGAGCTGTTTTTT.